Below are 21 T cell receptor beta chains sequenced from a single sample in a study of OX40 agonist ivuxolimab in advanced cancers. Libraries were prepared by immunoSEQ multiplex PCR; TCRdb keeps only in-frame clonotypes and omits some of them. The sample includes nearly 50,000 clones, around nine tenths of them seen just once. The input for sequencing was CD4+ or CD8+ T cells sorted from blood, taken in a trial of the OX40 agonist ivuxolimab. The receptors originated from an adult with an advanced solid tumor such as melanoma, head and neck, liver or kidney cancer.

In nucleotides, the CDR3 is TGCGCCAGCAGCTTGGAAGTAGGGTACACCGGGGAGCTGTTTTTT. This translates into CASSLEVGYTGELFF. The chain carries TRBV5-1 and TRBJ2-2; no firm D call. CDR3 length: 15 amino acids. Trimming took 0 bases from V and 3 from J, leaving 9 bases between them. The V gene's germline CDR1 is SGHRS and CDR2 YFSETQ.

The chain uses TRBV11-2 and TRBJ2-7; 9 nucleotides agree with TRBD1. CDR3 length: 15 residues. Trimming removed 4 bases from V and 1 base from J; junction bases left unmatched: 5. The germline V gene has CDR1 SGHAT and CDR2 FQNNGV. This CDR3 reads CASSSNRGRSYEQYF. As DNA, the CDR3 is TGTGCCAGCAGCTCAAACAGGGGGCGATCCTACGAGCAGTACTTC.

The chain recombines TRBV2 with TRBJ1-2; D is perhaps TRBD1 (6 bases). The germline gives CDR1 SNHLY, CDR2 FYNNEI. Deletions cut 7 bases from V and 2 bases from J, with 14 bases between. The CDR3 spans 14 residues. CDR3 bases: TGTGCCAGCATCCAGGGAGGGGGAAACTATGGCTACACCTTC. As protein: CASIQGGGNYGYTF.

This chain joins TRBV7-2 and TRBJ2-2, with D possibly TRBD2 on 6 matching bases. This CDR3 is 15 amino acids long. Germline CDR1 and CDR2: SGHTA and FQGNSA. Deletions cut 1 base from V and 5 bases from J, with 11 bases between. CDR3 in amino acids: CASSLGLERTGELFF. CDR3 nucleotides: TGTGCCAGCAGCTTAGGACTAGAGAGGACCGGGGAGCTGTTTTTT.

The chain couples TRBV19 to TRBJ1-5; 8 positions match TRBD1. V lost 3 bases to trimming and J lost 5 bases; unmatched junction nucleotides: 9. The CDR3 contains 16 residues. The V gene's germline CDR1 is LNHDA and CDR2 SQIVND (reference sequence). This chain's CDR3 is CASSMSPGRGHQPQHF. The CDR3 DNA is TGTGCCAGTAGTATGTCCCCGGGCAGGGGGCATCAGCCCCAGCATTTT. The variable domain in full, completed from reference TRBV19 and TRBJ1-5, reads DGGITQSPKYLFRKEGQNVTLSCEQNLNHDAMYWYRQDPGQGLRLIYYSQIVNDFQKGDIAEGYSVSREKKESFPLTVTSAQKNPTAFYLCASSMSPGRGHQPQHFGDGTRLSIL.

This chain connects TRBV21-1 to TRBJ1-2; the table's D call of TRBD1 was not tested on the DNA. TRBV21-1 is assigned pseudogene status. The CDR3 length is 14 residues. The CDR3 DNA is TGTGCCAGCAGCAAAGTGGGACAGTCCTATGGCTACACCTTC. It encodes CASSKVGQSYGYTF.

The V and J genes are TRBV6-1 and TRBJ2-7, with TRBD1 identical over 9 bases. Germline CDR1 reads MNHNS; CDR2 reads SASEGT. CDR3 size: 15 residues. The J segment lost 0 bases and the V segment lost 4 bases, leaving 4 bases of the junction unmatched. CDR3 sequence (DNA): TGTGCCAGCAGTGGGACAGGGGATAACTCCTACGAGCAGTACTTC. Protein sequence: CASSGTGDNSYEQYF.

The rearrangement links TRBV5-6 to TRBJ1-5; D is uncertain. Trimming cost V 4 bases and J 5 bases, with 7 bases left between them. The CDR3 loop spans 12 amino acids. CDR1 and CDR2 from the germline V gene are SGHDT and YYEEEE. The CDR3 loop is CASSRGYQPQHF. CDR3 bases: TGTGCCAGCAGCCGAGGGTATCAGCCCCAGCATTTT.

The chain is built from TRBV7-9 and TRBJ1-1, with 7 nucleotides matching TRBD1. V lost 4 bases to trimming and J lost 0 bases; unmatched junction nucleotides: 8. Per germline, CDR1 SEHNR and CDR2 FQNEAQ (reference sequence). CDR3 length equals 16 residues. CDR3 amino acids: CASSYPGQPMNTEAFF. The CDR3 nucleotides are TGTGCCAGCAGCTACCCGGGACAGCCCATGAACACTGAAGCTTTCTTT.

This chain connects TRBV27 to TRBJ2-7; 8 bases align to TRBD1. The germline V gene encodes CDR1 MNHEY and CDR2 SMNVEV (reference sequence). V gave up 0 bases and J gave up 3 bases; unmatched junction bases: 10. The CDR3 spans 17 residues. The CDR3 sequence is CASSLSRGRTGNYEQYF. The CDR3 bases are TGTGCCAGCAGTTTATCAAGGGGCCGGACAGGGAACTACGAGCAGTACTTC.

V usage is TRBV5-4 and J usage is TRBJ2-5; 11 bases agree with TRBD2. CDR1 SGHNT and CDR2 YYREEE come from the germline V gene (reference sequence). The CDR3 is 16 residues long. The V gene end was trimmed by 6 bases and the J gene end by 2 bases; junction bases not matched to a gene: 9. CDR3 sequence (DNA): TGTGCCAGCAACCTGGGGACTAGCGGACCGCAAGAGACCCAGTACTTC. As protein: CASNLGTSGPQETQYF.

The chain recombines TRBV11-2 with TRBJ2-1; 11 bases map to TRBD1. The CDR3 is 17 amino acids. J lost 8 bases, V lost 1 base, and 10 bases had no gene match. Germline V lookup: CDR1 SGHAT, CDR2 FQNNGV. The CDR3: CASSLATPGQGGDEQFF. CDR3 in DNA: TGTGCCAGCAGCTTAGCTACCCCGGGACAGGGGGGCGATGAGCAGTTCTTC.

The chain recombines TRBV10-3 with TRBJ2-5, with 7 bases identical to TRBD1. With 0 bases clipped from V and 5 bases from J, the junction kept 3 bases outside the gene matches. This CDR3 region has 14 residues. In germline, CDR1 is ENHRY, CDR2 SYGVKD. CDR3 sequence: CAISESTGAETQYF. The DNA for the CDR3 is TGTGCCATCAGTGAGTCTACAGGGGCTGAGACCCAGTACTTC.

The chain employs TRBV5-4 and TRBJ2-7; unclear D gene. Germline lookup yields CDR1 SGHNT and CDR2 YYREEE (reference sequence). V was cut by 3 bases and J by 3 bases, with 10 bases left in between. The CDR3 is 13 amino acids. This chain's CDR3 is CASSSGRFYEQYF. The CDR3 nucleotides read TGTGCCAGCAGCTCAGGACGTTTCTACGAGCAGTACTTC.

The chain is built from TRBV18 and TRBJ2-1, with D perhaps TRBD1 (5 bases). The V end was cut by 3 bases, the J end by 0 bases, with 12 bases between. Germline V gene data show CDR1 as KGHSH and CDR2 as LQKENI. The CDR3 contains 16 residues. CDR3 sequence reads: CASSPTVSSSYNEQFF. CDR3 sequence (DNA): TGTGCCAGCTCACCGACAGTTTCGAGCTCCTACAATGAGCAGTTCTTC.

This clone was seen only once. The V call is TRBV21-1, the J call TRBJ1-2; TRBD1, the table's D call, was not compared with the DNA. TRBV21-1 is a pseudogene locus. CDR3 length: 16 residues. The chain's CDR3 is CASSSTLRQFSYGYTF. The CDR3 nucleotides are TGTGCCAGCAGCTCCACACTCCGACAGTTCAGCTATGGCTACACCTTC.

This clone has only a few counts. The chain uses TRBV14 and TRBJ2-3; 10 bases are shared with TRBD1. CDR1 and CDR2 from the germline V gene are SGHDN and FVKESK. V shed 6 bases, J shed 5 bases, and the junction held 2 bases outside the gene matches. The CDR3 loop spans 13 amino acids. CDR3 protein: CASRTGGVDTQYF. As DNA, the CDR3 is TGTGCCAGCAGGACAGGGGGCGTAGATACGCAGTATTTT.

CDR3 bases: TGTGCCAGCAGCTCGCTGGCCGACACTGAAGCTTTCTTT. Translated, it gives CASSSLADTEAFF. V is TRBV11-2 and J is TRBJ1-1; no clear D. Germline V gene sequence: CDR1 SGHAT, CDR2 FQNNGV. V shed 4 bases and J shed 3 bases, with 9 bases lying between them. CDR3 length: 13 residues.

The chain joins TRBV6-4 to TRBJ1-6, with D unclear. V was cut by 2 bases and J by 8 bases, with 4 bases left in between. This CDR3 is built from 12 residues. Germline CDR1 MRHNA, CDR2 SNTAGT. In nucleotides, the CDR3 is TGTGCCAGCAGTGACAGGGATTCACCCCTCCACTTT. Translation: CASSDRDSPLHF.

The rearrangement joins TRBV5-6 to TRBJ2-3; 8 bases align to TRBD2. Germline lookup yields CDR1 SGHDT and CDR2 YYEEEE. V lost 3 bases and J lost 5; bases outside the gene matches: 8. The CDR3 is made up of 15 amino acids. The CDR3 reads CASSYLSGIGDTQYF. The DNA for the CDR3 is TGTGCCAGCAGCTACCTTAGCGGGATTGGAGATACGCAGTATTTT.

The chain combines TRBV7-2 with TRBJ2-7; 7 bases agree with TRBD1. The CDR3 is 15 residues long. Germline V CDR1 and CDR2: SGHTA, FQGNSA. The trim removed 3 bases at V and 2 bases at J, leaving 7 bases unmatched. CDR3 residues: CASSLTGTLTYEQYF. The CDR3 DNA is TGTGCCAGCAGCTTGACAGGGACCCTCACCTACGAGCAGTACTTC.